This is a list of T cell receptor beta chains from one sample in a study of CD8+ T cells in alopecia areata. Sequencing was performed with immunoSEQ multiplex PCR; in TCRdb, only in-frame clones are kept and a portion is missing. This table holds some 210,000 clones, around 66% found once. Sequencing used CD4+ T cells sorted from blood, obtained at approximately week 45, from a patient treated with tofacitinib. The receptors shown here come from a human donor with alopecia areata. Each CDR3 is given with its conserved first and last residue. A D gene is named only where the DNA matches it firmly. Clone sizes are given selectively: once, few, many, or a class where the clone is expanded.

D gene	J gene	clone size	V gene	CDR3 protein	CDR3 DNA
TRBD2	TRBJ2-3	NA	TRBV27	CASSPRSGGRTDTQYF	TGTGCCAGCAGTCCTCGTAGCGGGGGGCGCACAGATACGCAGTATTTT
NA	TRBJ1-5	NA	TRBV7-8	CASSLGQGKSQPQHF	TGTGCCAGCAGCTTAGGCCAGGGGAAGAGTCAGCCCCAGCATTTT
TRBD1	TRBJ1-2	once	TRBV11-2	CASSLDRDRRYGYTF	TGTGCCAGCAGCTTAGATCGGGACAGGCGTTATGGCTACACCTTC
TRBD1	TRBJ1-2	NA	TRBV5-4	CASRSITGQSGYTF	TGTGCCAGCAGATCGATAACGGGACAGTCTGGCTACACCTTC
NA	TRBJ1-1	NA	TRBV29-1	CSVLEGTEAFF	TGCAGCGTCCTGGAGGGAACTGAAGCTTTCTTT
NA	TRBJ1-5	NA	TRBV6-1	CASSKTGPRQPQHF	TGTGCCAGCAGTAAAACAGGCCCCAGGCAGCCCCAGCATTTT
NA	TRBJ1-1	NA	TRBV5-1	CASSVEAVNTEAFF	TGCGCCAGCAGCGTTGAGGCGGTGAACACTGAAGCTTTCTTT
NA	TRBJ1-4	NA	TRBV29-1	CSVGGLTNEKLFF	TGCAGCGTTGGGGGACTGACAAATGAAAAACTGTTTTTT
NA	TRBJ2-3	few	TRBV7-3	CASSSQGTTDTQYF	TGTGCCAGCAGCTCACAGGGTACCACAGATACGCAGTATTTT
NA	TRBJ1-2	NA	TRBV29-1	CSVEEDSYGYTF	TGCAGCGTTGAGGAGGACAGCTATGGCTACACCTTC
TRBD1	TRBJ2-7	NA	TRBV6-5	CASSTTGGGKSEQYF	TGTGCCAGCAGTACCACAGGGGGTGGGAAGTCCGAGCAGTACTTC
NA	TRBJ2-2	NA	TRBV6-1	CASTEGVGELFF	TGTGCCAGCACGGAGGGGGTCGGGGAGCTGTTTTTT
NA	TRBJ2-7	NA	TRBV7-6	CASSRDAGSAYEQYF	TGTGCCAGCAGCCGGGACGCCGGCAGCGCCTACGAGCAGTACTTC
TRBD1	TRBJ1-1	many	TRBV7-2	CASSPFRGRVNTEAFF	TGTGCCAGCAGTCCTTTCAGGGGGCGCGTGAACACTGAAGCTTTCTTT
TRBD1	TRBJ2-4	NA	TRBV15	CATSRGQGDWAKNIQYF	TGTGCCACCAGCAGGGGACAGGGGGATTGGGCCAAAAACATTCAGTACTTC
NA	TRBJ1-2	NA	TRBV5-1	CASSSGEALGLNYGYTF	TGCGCCAGCAGCTCGGGCGAGGCATTGGGGTTGAACTATGGCTACACCTTC
NA	TRBJ2-7	once	TRBV5-1	CASSLEGFVIEQYF	TGCGCCAGCAGCTTGGAGGGTTTCGTGATCGAGCAGTACTTC
NA	TRBJ2-3	once	TRBV5-1	CASSPIGVSTDTQYF	TGCGCCAGCAGCCCGATCGGGGTCAGCACAGATACGCAGTATTTT
TRBD2	TRBJ2-5	few	TRBV15	CATSSQLAENQETQYF	TGTGCCACCAGCAGTCAGCTAGCGGAGAACCAAGAGACCCAGTACTTC
NA	TRBJ2-1	NA	TRBV10-3	CAIGKGGNEQFF	TGTGCCATCGGCAAAGGGGGCAATGAGCAGTTCTTC
TRBD1	TRBJ1-4	NA	TRBV25-1	CASSVGGQGHEKLFF	TGTGCCAGCAGTGTTGGGGGACAGGGCCATGAAAAACTGTTTTTT
NA	TRBJ1-1	NA	TRBV28	CASSYAMVAEAFF	TGTGCCAGCAGTTATGCCATGGTGGCTGAAGCTTTCTTT
NA	TRBJ2-3	NA	TRBV19	CASTTPGDTQYF	TGTGCCAGTACAACACCGGGCGATACGCAGTATTTT
TRBD2	TRBJ2-7	NA	TRBV29-1	CSVIPTSGGAWDRNEQYF	TGCAGCGTGATTCCGACTAGCGGGGGGGCCTGGGATCGGAACGAGCAGTACTTC
NA	TRBJ2-5	NA	TRBV7-8	CASRQIQETQYF	TGTGCCAGCAGACAGATTCAAGAGACCCAGTACTTC
NA	TRBJ1-2	NA	TRBV14	CASSQDDREFFYGYTF	TGTGCCAGCAGCCAAGACGATCGGGAGTTTTTCTATGGCTACACCTTC
TRBD2	TRBJ2-3	NA	TRBV29-1	CSVEGRGNTDTQYF	TGCAGCGTTGAAGGGCGGGGGAACACAGATACGCAGTATTTT
NA	TRBJ2-7	NA	TRBV6-6	CASSFGTPIYEQYF	TGTGCCAGCAGTTTTGGGACACCTATATACGAGCAGTACTTC
TRBD2	TRBJ2-7	once	TRBV29-1	CSVEAREGYEQYF	TGCAGCGTTGAAGCCCGGGAGGGGTACGAGCAGTACTTC
NA	TRBJ1-1	NA	TRBV29-1	CSVRGGEIEAFF	TGCAGCGTTAGAGGGGGTGAAATTGAAGCTTTCTTT
NA	TRBJ1-2	few	TRBV30	CAWSVRLRGRRNGYTF	TGTGCCTGGAGTGTACGGTTAAGGGGGAGGAGGAATGGCTACACCTTC
NA	TRBJ1-5	NA	TRBV4-3	CASSQDWGSSQPQHF	TGCGCCAGCAGCCAAGATTGGGGCAGCTCTCAGCCCCAGCATTTT
NA	TRBJ1-1	few	TRBV5-1	CASSLVGSDTEAFF	TGCGCCAGCAGCTTGGTGGGATCGGACACTGAAGCTTTCTTT
NA	TRBJ1-1	NA	TRBV25-1	CASSRTGLNTEAFF	TGTGCCAGCAGCAGAACGGGGTTGAACACTGAAGCTTTCTTT
NA	TRBJ2-5	NA	TRBV5-1	CASSREAETQYF	TGCGCCAGCTCCCGGGAAGCAGAGACCCAGTACTTC
NA	TRBJ2-7	few	TRBV7-9	CASSLGLRSYEQYF	TGTGCCAGCAGCTTAGGGCTGCGCTCCTACGAGCAGTACTTC
NA	TRBJ1-4	NA	TRBV30	CAWSSLTGVGKLFF	TGTGCCTGGAGTTCTCTTACGGGAGTCGGAAAACTGTTTTTT
NA	TRBJ1-2	NA	TRBV29-1	CSVEERRGYTF	TGCAGCGTTGAAGAAAGGCGGGGCTACACCTTC
NA	TRBJ1-5	NA	TRBV7-2	CASKQGGNSNQPQHF	TGTGCCAGCAAACAGGGAGGGAATAGCAATCAGCCCCAGCATTTT
NA	TRBJ2-5	few	TRBV20-1	CSARQGETQYF	TGCAGTGCTAGACAGGGTGAGACCCAGTACTTC
TRBD1	TRBJ2-1	few	TRBV2	CASKRGADRASGEQFF	TGTGCCAGCAAGAGGGGCGCAGACAGGGCCTCAGGGGAGCAGTTCTTC
NA	TRBJ2-2	NA	TRBV5-1	CASSLASNTGELFF	TGCGCCAGCAGCTTGGCCTCTAACACCGGGGAGCTGTTTTTT
TRBD1	TRBJ2-7	few	TRBV29-1	CSVRDSQNSYEQYF	TGCAGCGTCAGGGACAGCCAAAACTCCTACGAGCAGTACTTC
TRBD1	TRBJ1-4	NA	TRBV4-3	CASSPGGTGKKLFF	TGCGCCAGCAGCCCTGGTGGGACAGGGAAAAAACTGTTTTTT
TRBD1	TRBJ1-5	NA	TRBV5-1	CASSPGQGNQPQHF	TGCGCCAGCAGCCCTGGACAGGGCAATCAGCCCCAGCATTTT